A selection of T cell receptor beta chains follows, all from one sample in a study of shared clonotypes between healthy human individuals. Some clones are missing from TCRdb's copy, which holds only in-frame ones; the method was immunoSEQ multiplex PCR. The sample shows approximately 2.5 million clones, approximately 93% of them seen only once. The sequenced material came from naive CD4+ T cells from PBMCs. These receptors came from a man between 18 and 29 years old in good health. Some clones in this sample may be carry-over from other donors' samples. The CDR3 runs from the conserved cysteine through the conserved F or W. A D gene is named only where the DNA matches it firmly.

V: TRBV10-3
D: TRBD1
CDR3: CAISEQGLNQPQHF

V: TRBV19
D: TRBD1
CDR3: CASSETGGGYQPQHF

V: TRBV7-9
D: NA
CDR3: CASSTGLNQPQHF

V: TRBV6-6
D: TRBD2
CDR3: CASRPRGGGPKTQYF

V: TRBV11-3
D: NA
CDR3: CASSSYSAGLNEQFF

V: TRBV4-1
D: NA
CDR3: CASRGTGQRYNEQFF

V: TRBV6-5
D: NA
CDR3: CASSYAGVGNTEAFF

V: TRBV5-1
D: NA
CDR3: CASSLDGSVYEQYF

V: TRBV7-9
D: NA
CDR3: CASSLEPREKLFF

V: TRBV28
D: NA
CDR3: CASSFPHGYTF

V: TRBV27
D: NA
CDR3: CASSLGRDPLDGYTF

V: TRBV28
D: NA
CDR3: CASSPKGGYGYTF

V: TRBV27
D: NA
CDR3: CASSRSIFGNEQFF

V: TRBV15
D: NA
CDR3: CATSREGVGYTDTQYF

V: TRBV7-9
D: TRBD1
CDR3: CASSLSPGQGVGDIQYF

V: TRBV6-1
D: NA
CDR3: CASSEGTALRGQFF

V: TRBV6-5
D: TRBD1
CDR3: CASSSDRSVGYTF

V: TRBV5-4
D: TRBD2
CDR3: CASAVRRERNEQFF

V: TRBV18
D: NA
CDR3: CASSPTRQETQYF

V: TRBV6-5
D: NA
CDR3: CASSFYLNYGYTF

V: TRBV13
D: TRBD1
CDR3: CASSPRTGPAEQYF

V: TRBV6-6
D: NA
CDR3: CASSGQFYEQYF

V: TRBV5-4
D: TRBD1
CDR3: CASSHRGQATPEKLFF

V: TRBV6-5
D: NA
CDR3: CASSQRTLGNTIYF

V: TRBV30
D: NA
CDR3: CAWSVLNTEAFF